This TCR beta chain was retrieved from a study of early T cells in non-severe SARS-CoV-2 infection (dated by TCRdb to the early 2020s). Study-level background: TCR sequencing used bulk RNA from unsorted whole blood, so alpha and beta chains could not be paired.

Many counts were recorded for this clonotype. Its target antigen remains unknown. No qualities accompany the bases; no much larger clone lies one base away. General study outcomes and caveats: Matching against VDJdb was skewed toward anti-spike CD8 responses, likely underestimated virus-specific expansions, and missed private and CD4 specificities.

V was cut back by 6 bases and J by 3 bases, leaving a gap of 15 bases between them. From the germline V gene, CDR1 is MNHEY and CDR2 is SVGEGT. The CDR3 numbers 15 residues from cysteine through phenylalanine. The entry retains the CDR3 DNA only, 45 bases that are in frame from base 1. The study was a case-control design nested within a healthcare worker cohort in London, UK, with weekly nasopharyngeal swab PCR tests and blood sampling. Healthcare workers were enrolled in the week of the UK lockdown, from 23 to 31 March 2020, and were followed every week for up to roughly 16 weeks. Library construction relied on 5' RACE. Sequencing took place on a NextSeq 500. The TCR library protocol attached unique molecular identifiers to individual cDNA molecules to correct for sequencing error and PCR bias. TCR alpha and beta chains were both sequenced, and the abundances of alpha and beta sequences in each sample were closely correlated with each other. As for the original processing: Decombinator V4 was used to annotate the V gene, J gene and CDR3 of the TCR sequences. Expanded TCRs were defined as changing significantly between any two time points under a Poisson model with p below 0.0001. TCR abundances were normalised to the total number of TCRs sequenced in each sample and reported as counts per million. MAIT TCRs were defined by TRAV1-2 paired with TRAJ12, TRAJ20 or TRAJ33, and iNKT TCRs by TRAV10 paired with TRAJ18. A search of VDJdb, accessed on 1 November 2021, was run for TCRs annotated to CMV, EBV and SARS-CoV-2, with TCRs annotated for multiple antigens excluded. TCRdb cleaned the public reads at Q25 with fastp, built clones with MiXCR and kept in-frame beta chains. Identical CDR3 proteins give one entry, which carries the most common genes and DNA. V and J calls and clone size were set by TCRdb, not the authors. Here the sample has approximately 83,000 distinct CDR3 sequences; more than 13% occur a single time. Approximately 10% of the sample is taken by the ten largest.

This chain joins TRBV6-2 or TRBV6-3 to TRBJ1-5; TRBD1 is a weak D gene call, 5 bases matching. The receptor's source is an adult who was a healthcare worker with PCR-confirmed SARS-CoV-2 infection or an uninfected control (not recorded which). Specimen: whole blood. The sequenced DNA is TGTGCCAGCAGCAAACCCGACAGCTACAATCAGCCCCAGCATTTT. Its translation is CASSKPDSYNQPQHF.